The T cell receptor (beta chain) under discussion was sequenced for a study of CD8+ T cells in alopecia areata. Treatment reported: oral pan-JAK inhibitor, 5-10 mg twice daily. V shed 6 bases, J shed 5 bases, and the junction held 6 bases outside the gene matches. The CDR3 covers 12 residues. Per germline, CDR1 SQVTM and CDR2 ANQGSEA. Extraction and reverse transcription of RNA yielded cDNA as the sequencing template. Libraries were prepared by immunoSEQ multiplex PCR; TCRdb keeps only in-frame clonotypes and omits some of them. The sample lists about 150,000 clones, just over 65% occurring once. The receptor was isolated from a human donor with alopecia areata. The chain carries TRBV29-1 and TRBJ2-5; 7 nucleotides align to TRBD1. Here the sequenced sample was CD4+ T cells sorted from blood, taken at week 4, from a patient treated with tofacitinib. This chain's CDR3 is CSVTQGSETQYF. In DNA, the CDR3 is TGCAGCGTAACACAGGGGAGTGAGACCCAGTACTTC.